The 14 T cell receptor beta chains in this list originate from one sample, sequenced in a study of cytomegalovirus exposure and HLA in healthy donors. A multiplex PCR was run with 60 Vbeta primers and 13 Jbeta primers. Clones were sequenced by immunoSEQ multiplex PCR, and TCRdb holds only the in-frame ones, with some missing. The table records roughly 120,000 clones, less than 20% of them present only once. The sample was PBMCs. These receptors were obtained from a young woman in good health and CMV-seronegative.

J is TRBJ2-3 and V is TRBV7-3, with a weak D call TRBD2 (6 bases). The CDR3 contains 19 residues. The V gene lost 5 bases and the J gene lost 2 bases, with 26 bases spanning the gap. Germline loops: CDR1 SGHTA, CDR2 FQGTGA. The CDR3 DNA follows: TGTGCCAGCAGCCCCGGGAGAGGGGTCCGTTTCCCGGTCACAGATACGCAGTATTTT. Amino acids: CASSPGRGVRFPVTDTQYF.

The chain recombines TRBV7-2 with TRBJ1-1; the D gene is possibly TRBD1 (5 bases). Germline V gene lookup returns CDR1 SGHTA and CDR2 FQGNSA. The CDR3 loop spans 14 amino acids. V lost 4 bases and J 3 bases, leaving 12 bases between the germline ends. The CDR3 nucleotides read TGTGCCAGCAGCTACCTCAGGGTCTACACTGAAGCTTTCTTT. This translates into CASSYLRVYTEAFF.

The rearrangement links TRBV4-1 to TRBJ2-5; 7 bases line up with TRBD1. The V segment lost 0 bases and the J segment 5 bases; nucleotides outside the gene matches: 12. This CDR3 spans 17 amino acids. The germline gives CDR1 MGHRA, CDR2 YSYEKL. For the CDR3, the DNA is TGCGCCAGCAGCCAAGAGATGGAGACAGGGCATTGGGAGACCCAGTACTTC. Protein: CASSQEMETGHWETQYF.

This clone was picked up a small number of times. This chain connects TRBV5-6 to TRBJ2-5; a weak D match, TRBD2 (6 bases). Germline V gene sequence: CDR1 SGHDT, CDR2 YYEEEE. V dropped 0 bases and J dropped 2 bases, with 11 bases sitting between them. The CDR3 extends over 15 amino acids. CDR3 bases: TGTGCCAGCAGCTTGGTGGGACTTGAGCAAGAGACCCAGTACTTC. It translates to CASSLVGLEQETQYF.

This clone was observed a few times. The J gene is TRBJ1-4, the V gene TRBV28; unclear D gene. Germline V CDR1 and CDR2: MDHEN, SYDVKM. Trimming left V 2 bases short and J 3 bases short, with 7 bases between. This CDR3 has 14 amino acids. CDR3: CASSLVGSNEKLFF. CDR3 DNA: TGTGCCAGCAGTTTAGTGGGCTCTAATGAAAAACTGTTTTTT.

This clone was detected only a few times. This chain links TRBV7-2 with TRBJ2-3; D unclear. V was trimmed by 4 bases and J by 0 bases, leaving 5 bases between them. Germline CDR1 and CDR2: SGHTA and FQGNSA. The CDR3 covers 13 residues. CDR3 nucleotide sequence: TGTGCCAGCAGCTCCGGGAGCACAGATACGCAGTATTTT. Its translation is CASSSGSTDTQYF.

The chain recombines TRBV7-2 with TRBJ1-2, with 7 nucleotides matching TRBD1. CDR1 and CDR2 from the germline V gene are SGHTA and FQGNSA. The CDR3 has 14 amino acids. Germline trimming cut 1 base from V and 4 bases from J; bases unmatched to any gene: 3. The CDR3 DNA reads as TGTGCCAGCAGCTTAGTTGGGACAGCCTATGGCTACACCTTC. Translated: CASSLVGTAYGYTF.

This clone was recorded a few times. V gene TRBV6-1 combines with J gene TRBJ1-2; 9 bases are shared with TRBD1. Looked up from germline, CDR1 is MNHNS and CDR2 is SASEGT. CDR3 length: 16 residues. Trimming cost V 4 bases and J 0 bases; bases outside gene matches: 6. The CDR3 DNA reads TGTGCCAGCAGTGCACAGGGGGCAGCAGCTAACTATGGCTACACCTTC. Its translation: CASSAQGAAANYGYTF.

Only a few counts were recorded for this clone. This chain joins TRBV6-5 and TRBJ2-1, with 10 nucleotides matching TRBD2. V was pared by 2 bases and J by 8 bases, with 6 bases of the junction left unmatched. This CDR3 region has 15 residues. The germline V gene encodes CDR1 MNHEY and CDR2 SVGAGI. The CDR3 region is CASSYRLAGDDEQFF. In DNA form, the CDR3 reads TGTGCCAGCAGTTACCGTCTAGCGGGAGACGATGAGCAGTTCTTC.

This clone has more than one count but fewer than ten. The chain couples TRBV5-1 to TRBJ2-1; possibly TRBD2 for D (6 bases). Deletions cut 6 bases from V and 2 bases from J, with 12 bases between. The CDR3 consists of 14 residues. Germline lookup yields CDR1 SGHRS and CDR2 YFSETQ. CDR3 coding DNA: TGCGCCAGCACTCCGGGAGCGGCCTACAATGAGCAGTTCTTC. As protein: CASTPGAAYNEQFF.

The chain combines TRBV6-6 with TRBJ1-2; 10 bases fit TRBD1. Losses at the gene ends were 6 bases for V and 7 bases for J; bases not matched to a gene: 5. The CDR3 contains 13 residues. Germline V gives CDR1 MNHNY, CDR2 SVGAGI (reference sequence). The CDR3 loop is CASSQTGGSGYTF. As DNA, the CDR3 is TGTGCCAGCAGCCAGACAGGGGGCAGTGGCTACACCTTC.

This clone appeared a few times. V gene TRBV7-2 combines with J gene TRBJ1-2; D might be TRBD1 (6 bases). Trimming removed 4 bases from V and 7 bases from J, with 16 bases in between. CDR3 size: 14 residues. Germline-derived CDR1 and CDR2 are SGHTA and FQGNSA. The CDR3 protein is CASSSQGQGFGYTF. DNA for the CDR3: TGTGCCAGCAGCTCCCAGGGGCAGGGCTTTGGCTACACCTTC.

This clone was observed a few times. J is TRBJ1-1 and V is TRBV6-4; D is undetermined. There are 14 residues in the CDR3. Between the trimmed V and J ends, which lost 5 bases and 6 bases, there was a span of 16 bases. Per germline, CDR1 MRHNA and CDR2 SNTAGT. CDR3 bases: TGTGCCAGCAGTCCCGACCCCAATGCGGCTGAAGCTTTCTTT. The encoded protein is CASSPDPNAAEAFF.

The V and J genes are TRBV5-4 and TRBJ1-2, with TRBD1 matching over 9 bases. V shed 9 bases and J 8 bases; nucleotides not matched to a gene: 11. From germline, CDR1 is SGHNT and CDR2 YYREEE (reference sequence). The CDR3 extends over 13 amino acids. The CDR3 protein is CATVLNRGQGYTF. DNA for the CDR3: TGTGCCACCGTTTTAAACAGGGGGCAAGGCTACACCTTC.